These 30 T cell receptor beta chains came from one sample sequenced in a study of Graves' ophthalmopathy and Graves' hyperthyroidism. For repertoire sequencing, the TCR beta CDR3 regions were amplified from RNA transcripts. RT-PCR was first run with HTBI primers, then multiplex PCR in a second round. TCRdb fed the multiplex PCR reads into MiXCR, producing one record per CDR3 protein. This table has around 1.1 million distinct CDR3 sequences, less than 45% appearing once. Input material: peripheral blood or thyroid tissue (not recorded which). All receptors come from an adult man with Graves' hyperthyroidism.

This clonotype was seen a handful of times. The chain joins TRBV20-1 to TRBJ2-6; weak D call: TRBD2 (5 bases). The CDR3 sequence is 15 residues long. Looked up from germline, CDR1 is DFQATT and CDR2 is SNEGSKA (reference sequence). V lost 0 bases and J lost 4, with 10 bases in between. The chain's CDR3 is CSARDLKRGANVLTF. CDR3 nucleotide sequence: TGCAGTGCTAGAGATCTGAAGCGGGGGGCCAACGTCCTGACTTTC.

The chain carries TRBV20-1 and TRBJ1-1; D ambiguous. Germline loops: CDR1 DFQATT, CDR2 SNEGSKA (reference sequence). Trimming pared 0 bases from V and 3 bases from J, leaving 8 bases between. CDR3 length equals 13 residues. The CDR3 DNA follows: TGCAGTGCTAGAGAGGCGGGCGACACTGAAGCTTTCTTT. Translating gives CSAREAGDTEAFF.

This clonotype appeared a few times. The chain uses TRBV5-5 and TRBJ2-7, with 7 bases lining up with TRBD1. Losses at the gene ends were 2 bases for V and 1 base for J; bases not matched to a gene: 3. The germline V gene encodes CDR1 SGHKS and CDR2 YYEKEE (reference sequence). This CDR3 has 14 amino acids. The CDR3 reads CASSFEGASYEQYF. CDR3 DNA sequence: TGTGCCAGCAGCTTTGAGGGGGCATCCTACGAGCAGTACTTC.

With respect to this clonotype: This sequence may be a read error, since a much larger clone differs from it by one base. V is TRBV9 and J is TRBJ2-7, with D unresolved. Germline V gene sequence: CDR1 SGDLS, CDR2 YYNGEE. The CDR3 sequence is 14 residues long. Trimming pared 0 bases from V and 5 bases from J, leaving 12 bases between. The CDR3 DNA reads TGTGCCAGCAGCGTAGGTGGCGAGGTCCACGAGCAGTACTTC. Amino acids: CASSVGGEVHEQYF. The whole variable domain, remainder taken from reference TRBV9 and TRBJ2-7, is DSGVTQTPKHLITATGQRVTLRCSPRSGDLSVYWYQQSLDQGLQFLIQYYNGEERAKGNILERFSAQQFPDLHSELNLSSLELGDSALYFCASSVGGEVHEQYFGPGTRLTVT.

The chain combines TRBV27 with TRBJ2-2; D perhaps matches TRBD2 (6 bases). Trimming left V 5 bases short and J 0 bases short, with 13 bases between. This CDR3 spans 16 amino acids. The germline V gene has CDR1 MNHEY and CDR2 SMNVEV (reference sequence). The CDR3 DNA follows: TGTGCCAGCAGTCCCACTAGCTCCGCGAACACCGGGGAGCTGTTTTTT. As protein: CASSPTSSANTGELFF.

This clonotype occurred many times. This sequence joins TRBV27 and TRBJ1-6; D is unclear. Trimming removed 6 bases from V and 7 bases from J, with 13 bases in between. Germline-derived CDR1 and CDR2 are MNHEY and SMNVEV (reference sequence). This CDR3 has 14 residues. CDR3 sequence reads: CASSFTGGNSPLHF. The CDR3 coding sequence is TGTGCCAGCAGCTTTACGGGTGGGAATTCACCCCTCCACTTT.

The rearrangement uses TRBV20-1 and TRBJ2-1, with a tentative D call TRBD1 (5 bases). Trimming removed 6 bases from V and 10 bases from J, with 22 bases in between. The CDR3 length is 14 residues. The germline V gene has CDR1 DFQATT and CDR2 SNEGSKA (reference sequence). The CDR3 reads CSARWLGKGNEQFF. CDR3 sequence (DNA): TGCAGTGCCCGGTGGCTTGGAAAGGGGAACGAGCAGTTCTTC.

This sequence joins TRBV9 and TRBJ2-5; perhaps D is TRBD1 or TRBD2 (5 bases each). CDR1 is SGDLS, CDR2 YYNGEE, per germline. CDR3 length: 15 amino acids. Trimming stripped 7 bases from V and 4 bases from J, with 20 bases between. In DNA, the CDR3 is TGTGCCAGCGGTTCATGGGACGGAGCGTTAGAGACCCAGTACTTC. Its translation is CASGSWDGALETQYF.

The sample holds many counts of this clonotype. The CDR3 nucleotides are TGCGCCAGCAGCTTGGGGCTAGCGTTTAGCACCGGGGAGCTGTTTTTT. Translation: CASSLGLAFSTGELFF. This sequence joins TRBV5-1 and TRBJ2-2; a weak D match, TRBD2 (6 bases). Deletions cut 0 bases from V and 4 bases from J, with 13 bases between. Germline CDR1 reads SGHRS; CDR2 reads YFSETQ. The CDR3 runs to 16 residues.

The chain is built from TRBV7-2 and TRBJ1-3; no firm D call. Per the germline V gene, CDR1 is SGHTA and CDR2 is FQGNSA. V was pared by 2 bases and J by 4 bases, with 9 bases between. This CDR3 has 14 amino acids. CDR3 coding DNA: TGTGCCAGCAGCTTAAACCCCCAGGGAAACACCATATATTTT. This encodes CASSLNPQGNTIYF. Filled out from reference TRBV7-2 and TRBJ1-3, the complete variable domain reads GAGVSQSPSNKVTEKGKDVELRCDPISGHTALYWYRQSLGQGLEFLIYFQGNSAPDKSGLPSDRFSAERTGGSVSTLTIQRTQQEDSAVYLCASSLNPQGNTIYFGEGSWLTVV.

Here the CDR3 DNA reads TGTGCCAGCAGGAAGGGACAGTGGCTTAGAACTGAAGCTTTCTTT. Protein product: CASRKGQWLRTEAFF. This rearrangement joins TRBV12-3 or TRBV12-4 to TRBJ1-1; 7 bases agree with TRBD1. Losses at the gene ends were 6 bases for V and 5 bases for J; bases not matched to a gene: 12. This CDR3 has 15 residues.

This clonotype showed up many times. The chain joins TRBV10-3 to TRBJ1-1; no reliable D call. Trimming removed 7 bases at V and 5 bases at J, with 11 bases between. The CDR3 runs 12 residues. Germline V gene lookup returns CDR1 ENHRY and CDR2 SYGVKD. This chain's CDR3 is CAINGGTTEAFF. The CDR3 nucleotides read TGTGCCATCAACGGCGGAACAACTGAAGCTTTCTTT.

This clonotype was detected many times. The chain combines TRBV7-8 with TRBJ1-4; 7 bases line up with TRBD1. Germline V gives CDR1 SGHVS, CDR2 FQNEAQ. The ends lost 5 bases at V and 5 bases at J; junction bases unmatched: 11. The CDR3 runs 16 residues. Here the CDR3 reads CASSSDSGQPNEKLFF. The CDR3 region has the DNA TGTGCCAGCAGCAGCGACTCGGGACAGCCGAATGAAAAACTGTTTTTT.

The rearrangement joins TRBV7-3 to TRBJ2-3; the match to TRBD1 covers 8 bases. The CDR3 runs to 16 residues. The V segment lost 3 bases and the J segment 1 base; nucleotides outside the gene matches: 6. CDR1 and CDR2 (germline): SGHTA, FQGTGA. The CDR3 coding sequence is TGTGCCAGCAGCTTTAAGACAGGGGCCGGCACAGATACGCAGTATTTT. This gives the protein CASSFKTGAGTDTQYF. Full variable domain (missing parts from reference TRBV7-3 and TRBJ2-3): GAGVSQTPSNKVTEKGKYVELRCDPISGHTALYWYRQSLGQGPEFLIYFQGTGAADDSGLPNDRFFAVRPEGSVSTLKIQRTERGDSAVYLCASSFKTGAGTDTQYFGPGTRLTVL.

This chain connects TRBV25-1 to TRBJ1-6; TRBD1 matches at 7 bases. The V gene end was trimmed by 4 bases and the J gene end by 10 bases; junction bases not matched to a gene: 13. This CDR3 spans 16 amino acids. Germline CDR1 reads MGHDK; CDR2 reads SYGVNS. The CDR3 reads CASSAAWLGGESPLHF. DNA of the CDR3: TGTGCCAGCAGTGCTGCCTGGTTAGGGGGCGAATCACCCCTCCACTTT.

The J gene is TRBJ1-4, the V gene TRBV29-1; D tentatively reads TRBD1 or TRBD2 (5 bases each). The better agreement between TRBJ2-2 and the DNA end casts doubt on the J call. This CDR3 is built from 13 residues. Per germline, CDR1 SQVTM and CDR2 ANQGSEA. CDR3 coding DNA: TGCAGCGCCGGGGACGGCCTGAACGGGGAGCTGTTTTTT. It encodes CSAGDGLNGELFF.

The chain is built from TRBV10-3 and TRBJ1-1; D unresolved. The CDR3 is made up of 15 amino acids. Germline V gives CDR1 ENHRY, CDR2 SYGVKD. V lost 10 bases, J lost 2 bases, and 20 bases lay in between. In DNA form, the CDR3 reads TGTGCCACCACAGCCGTGTCGACGACAAACACTGAAGCTTTCTTT. Protein sequence: CATTAVSTTNTEAFF.

A word on this clonotype: This may be a read error, as it is one base from a much larger clone. The CDR3 ends on some other residue instead of the conserved phenylalanine or tryptophan, so this is likely a read error. The rearrangement uses TRBV20-1 and TRBJ2-7, with D hard to call. The CDR3 is made up of 13 amino acids. Germline V gene lookup returns CDR1 DFQATT and CDR2 SNEGSKA (reference sequence). The V and J ends lost 8 bases and 2 bases respectively, with 16 bases between them. The CDR3 loop reads CSTKGILAYEQYL. The CDR3 coding sequence is TGCAGTACCAAAGGTATTTTGGCCTACGAGCAGTACCTC.

The V call is TRBV9, the J call TRBJ2-6; 8 nucleotides match TRBD2. This CDR3 is 17 amino acids long. The germline CDR1 and CDR2 sequences are SGDLS and YYNGEE. The ends lost 7 bases at V and 1 base at J; junction bases unmatched: 10. The CDR3 DNA reads TGTGCCAGCGCCGGGAGGGGGAAGGGATCTGGGGCCAACGTCCTGACTTTC. Its translation: CASAGRGKGSGANVLTF.

This clonotype was seen repeatedly, ten times or more. This chain joins TRBV4-1 and TRBJ1-2; 11 positions agree with TRBD1. The CDR3 loop spans 15 amino acids. V dropped 3 bases and J dropped 0; count of bases not matched to a gene: 0. The germline V gene has CDR1 MGHRA and CDR2 YSYEKL. CDR3 loop: CASSQGQGANYGYTF. The CDR3 nucleotides read TGCGCCAGCAGCCAGGGACAGGGGGCTAACTATGGCTACACCTTC.

The chain joins TRBV20-1 to TRBJ1-1; D might be TRBD1 (6 bases). V lost 2 bases to trimming and J lost 9 bases, with 13 bases between them. CDR1 and CDR2 from the germline V gene are DFQATT and SNEGSKA (reference sequence). This CDR3 has 12 amino acids. The CDR3 here is CSARLAGGQAFF. The DNA of the CDR3 is TGCAGTGCTAGACTAGCGGGGGGGCAAGCTTTCTTT.

The V gene is TRBV15, the J gene TRBJ1-2; D not resolved. The CDR3 sequence is 13 residues long. V dropped 0 bases and J dropped 8 bases, with 10 bases sitting between them. The germline V gene has CDR1 LNHNV and CDR2 YYDKDF (reference sequence). The chain's CDR3 is CATSRDPGKGYTF. The CDR3 DNA is TGTGCCACCAGCAGAGATCCGGGAAAGGGCTACACCTTC.

This clonotype was detected ten times or more. The chain links TRBV12-3 or TRBV12-4 to TRBJ2-5, with a weak D call TRBD1 (5 bases). The CDR3 sequence is 15 residues long. The V end lost 5 bases, the J end lost 2 bases, and 15 bases lay between the germline ends. CDR3 sequence: CASSPNRQPQETQYF. CDR3 nucleotide sequence: TGTGCCAGCAGTCCGAACCGACAGCCTCAAGAGACCCAGTACTTC.

In this sample, this clonotype turned up a few times. V and J are TRBV7-8 and TRBJ1-5; D perhaps matches TRBD1 (6 bases). V was pared by 3 bases and J by 3 bases, with 15 bases between. The CDR3 runs to 16 residues. CDR1 and CDR2 (germline): SGHVS, FQNEAQ. CDR3 residues: CASSLAGAANNQPQHF. DNA of the CDR3: TGTGCCAGCAGCTTGGCGGGGGCTGCTAACAATCAGCCCCAGCATTTT.

In its sample, this clonotype was seen many times. The rearrangement links TRBV25-1 to TRBJ1-1; 9 nucleotides align to TRBD1. Germline V gene sequence: CDR1 MGHDK, CDR2 SYGVNS. There are 16 residues in the CDR3. V was clipped by 0 bases and J by 6 bases; unmatched bases: 8. The CDR3 region has the DNA TGTGCCAGCAGTGAATATCATGGGACAGGGTCCCCTGAAGCTTTCTTT. This gives the protein CASSEYHGTGSPEAFF. Using reference TRBV25-1 and TRBJ1-1 for the parts outside the CDR3, the full variable domain is EADIYQTPRYLVIGTGKKITLECSQTMGHDKMYWYQQDPGMELHLIHYSYGVNSTEKGDLSSESTVSRIRTEHFPLTLESARPSHTSQYLCASSEYHGTGSPEAFFGQGTRLTVV.

This clonotype occurred many times. The rearrangement joins TRBV9 to TRBJ1-6; TRBD1 is a possible D gene (6 bases). Trimming took 0 bases from V and 8 from J, leaving 12 bases between them. CDR1 and CDR2 from the germline V gene are SGDLS and YYNGEE. The CDR3 contains 15 residues. CDR3 in amino acids: CASSVGIQGDSPLHF. The CDR3 nucleotides are TGTGCCAGCAGCGTAGGGATACAGGGCGATTCACCCCTCCACTTT.

This clonotype was seen repeatedly, ten times or more. The chain links TRBV10-3 to TRBJ2-2; the match to TRBD1 covers 9 bases. Losses at the gene ends were 6 bases for V and 7 bases for J; bases not matched to a gene: 9. Per the germline V gene, CDR1 is ENHRY and CDR2 is SYGVKD. This CDR3 has 15 residues. The CDR3 sequence is CAIRETQGAFGELFF. The CDR3 bases are TGTGCCATCAGGGAAACACAGGGGGCATTCGGGGAGCTGTTTTTT.

The chain uses TRBV25-1 and TRBJ1-6; 10 bases map to TRBD1. From germline, CDR1 is MGHDK and CDR2 SYGVNS. Losses at the gene ends were 7 bases for V and 7 bases for J; bases not matched to a gene: 4. The CDR3 runs 14 residues. CDR3 sequence: CASTDRGLNSPLHF. CDR3 nucleotide sequence: TGTGCCAGCACCGACAGGGGGCTGAATTCACCCCTCCACTTT. The variable domain in full, completed from reference TRBV25-1 and TRBJ1-6, reads EADIYQTPRYLVIGTGKKITLECSQTMGHDKMYWYQQDPGMELHLIHYSYGVNSTEKGDLSSESTVSRIRTEHFPLTLESARPSHTSQYLCASTDRGLNSPLHFGNGTRLTVT.

This clonotype was observed a few times. The rearrangement joins TRBV6-6 to TRBJ2-7; possibly TRBD2 for D (6 bases). CDR3 length: 15 amino acids. Trimming took off 1 base at V and 0 bases at J, with 10 bases between the two ends. CDR1 is MNHNY and CDR2 is SVGAGI in the germline V gene (reference sequence). Here the CDR3 reads CASSYLSGSSYEQYF. CDR3 nucleotide sequence: TGTGCCAGCAGTTACTTATCCGGGAGCTCCTACGAGCAGTACTTC.

This clonotype was seen ten or more times. The chain has TRBV6-5 and TRBJ1-6; D is unclear. Between the trimmed V and J ends, which lost 2 bases and 10 bases, there was a span of 6 bases. The CDR3 spans 12 residues. In germline, CDR1 is MNHEY, CDR2 SVGAGI. In DNA form, the CDR3 reads TGTGCCAGCAGTTACCTGTGGTCACCCCTCCACTTT. This codes for CASSYLWSPLHF.